This is a list of T cell receptor beta chains from one sample in a study of blood T cell dynamics during melanoma immunotherapy. Sequencing used immunoSEQ multiplex PCR; TCRdb keeps in-frame clones, though not all of them. The sample has more than 15,000 clones; approximately 80% are singletons. This sample comprised blood, obtained from a patient treated with checkpoint blockade. All receptors derive from a human donor with melanoma. CDR3s include the opening cysteine and the closing phenylalanine or tryptophan. D genes are given only for firm matches. The listing skips clone size in some rows; elsewhere it reads once, few, many or a size class.

abundance	v_gene	j_gene	d_gene	CDR3nt	CDR3aa
.	TRBV5-1	TRBJ2-3	.	TGCGCCAGCAGCACCACCGGTAGCACAGATACGCAGTATTTT	CASSTTGSTDTQYF
.	TRBV7-8	TRBJ2-1	TRBD2	TGTGCCAGCAGTTCTAGCGGGAGATATGAGCAGTTCTTC	CASSSSGRYEQFF
.	TRBV6-5	TRBJ1-2	TRBD1	TGTGCCAGCAGTTACGGAGCGAGTGTGGACAGGGGAGCCTACACCTTC	CASSYGASVDRGAYTF
.	TRBV7-6	TRBJ2-5	.	TGTGCCAGCAGCTTAGCGGGGGGGACCCAGTACTTC	CASSLAGGTQYF
few	TRBV25-1	TRBJ1-3	.	TGTGCCAGCAGTAGGTCTGGGGGAGACACCATATATTTT	CASSRSGGDTIYF
.	TRBV28	TRBJ2-6	TRBD1	TGTGCCAGCAGAACGGACAGGGGGGGCTCTGGGGCCAACGTCCTGACTTTC	CASRTDRGGSGANVLTF
.	TRBV5-1	TRBJ2-1	TRBD2	TGCGCCAGCGGAGCCGGGACTAGCGGGAGTGGTGAGCAGTTCTTC	CASGAGTSGSGEQFF
.	TRBV6-4	TRBJ2-7	TRBD2	TGTGCCAGCAGTGACTCCACTAGCGGGAGGAGGTCCTACGAGCAGTACTTC	CASSDSTSGRRSYEQYF
.	TRBV19	TRBJ2-3	.	TGTGCCAGTAGTTGGGGGGGCACAGATACGCAGTATTTT	CASSWGGTDTQYF
.	TRBV11-2	TRBJ2-5	.	TGTGCCAGCAGCTCCCAAGGGTTAGGGGGAGAGACCCAGTACTTC	CASSSQGLGGETQYF
.	TRBV5-4	TRBJ2-5	TRBD2	TGTGCCAGCAGCGTACTAGCGGAGGAAGAGACCCAGTACTTC	CASSVLAEEETQYF
few	TRBV7-2	TRBJ2-1	TRBD2	TGTGCCAGCAGCCCCAGCCGTCCTAGCGGCGAGCAGTTCTTC	CASSPSRPSGEQFF
few	TRBV7-2	TRBJ1-5	.	TGTGCCAGCAGCCAGGGTGTCAATCAGCCCCAGCATTTT	CASSQGVNQPQHF
.	TRBV6-1	TRBJ2-5	TRBD2	TGTGCCAGCAGTGGCCCCCTCGGGACTAGCGGGAGTCACAACCAAGAGACCCAGTACTTC	CASSGPLGTSGSHNQETQYF
.	TRBV28	TRBJ1-1	.	TGTGCCAGCAGCTTTGACAGAGCTTACACTGAAGCTTTCTTT	CASSFDRAYTEAFF
.	TRBV7-9	TRBJ2-7	TRBD2	TGTGCCAGCAGCCCGTGCGGGGGGGGCCGGGACGAGCAGTACTTC	CASSPCGGGRDEQYF
.	TRBV18	TRBJ1-5	TRBD1	TGTGCCAGCTCACCCCGGACAGGGTTGGATCAGCCCCAGCATTTT	CASSPRTGLDQPQHF
.	TRBV15	TRBJ2-7	TRBD1	TGTGCCACCATCCGGGACAGCTTTTACGAGCAGTACTTC	CATIRDSFYEQYF
.	TRBV18	TRBJ2-7	TRBD2	TGTGCCAGCTCACCAAGCCTAGCGGGAGAGCACGAGCAGTACTTC	CASSPSLAGEHEQYF
.	TRBV18	TRBJ1-4	.	TGTGCCAGCTCACCGGTACTAATGCGAACTAATGAAAAACTGTTTTTT	CASSPVLMRTNEKLFF
.	TRBV19	TRBJ2-3	.	TGTGCCAGTAGTGGCCTCCTAGATACGCAGTATTTT	CASSGLLDTQYF
few	TRBV9	TRBJ1-1	TRBD1	TGTGCCAGCAGCGCACAGGGGGCGCGAACTGAAGCTTTCTTT	CASSAQGARTEAFF
.	TRBV6-7	TRBJ2-1	TRBD2	TGTGCCAGCAGTCCCCGACTAGCGGGAGGGAATGAGCAGTTCTTC	CASSPRLAGGNEQFF
.	TRBV20-1	TRBJ2-1	.	TGCAGTGCCGCCGCTGGGACCCCGCAGTTCTTC	CSAAAGTPQFF
few	TRBV2	TRBJ2-7	.	TGTGCCAGCGCCCTGGGCGAAACTATCTACGAGCAGTACTTC	CASALGETIYEQYF
.	TRBV2	TRBJ2-7	.	TGTGCCAGCTTAGTTATGGGGGCCTACGAGCAGTACTTC	CASLVMGAYEQYF
.	TRBV15	TRBJ2-7	.	TGTGCCACCAGCAACAAGGAAGATGGCGAGCAGTACTTC	CATSNKEDGEQYF
.	TRBV15	TRBJ2-3	.	TGTGCCACCAGCAGAGTAACCCGGGCAGATACGCAGTATTTT	CATSRVTRADTQYF
.	TRBV6-1	TRBJ2-7	.	TGTGCCAGCACAGTGGCGGAGTACTACGAGCAGTACTTC	CASTVAEYYEQYF
.	TRBV7-9	TRBJ2-1	.	TGTGCCAGCAGCCGGACTGGCCCTCCCTACAATGAGCAGTTCTTC	CASSRTGPPYNEQFF